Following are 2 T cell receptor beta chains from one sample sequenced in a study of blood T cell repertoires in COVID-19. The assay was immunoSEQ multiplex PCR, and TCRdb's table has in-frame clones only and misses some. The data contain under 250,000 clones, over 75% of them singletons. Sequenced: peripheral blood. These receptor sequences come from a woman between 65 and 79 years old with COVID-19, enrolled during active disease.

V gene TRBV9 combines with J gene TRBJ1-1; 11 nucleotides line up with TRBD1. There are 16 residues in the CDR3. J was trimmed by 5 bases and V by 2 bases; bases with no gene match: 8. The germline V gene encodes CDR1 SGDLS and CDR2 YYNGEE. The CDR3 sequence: CASSVGTGGLGTEAFF. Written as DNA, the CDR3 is TGTGCCAGCAGCGTCGGGACAGGGGGTTTAGGAACTGAAGCTTTCTTT.

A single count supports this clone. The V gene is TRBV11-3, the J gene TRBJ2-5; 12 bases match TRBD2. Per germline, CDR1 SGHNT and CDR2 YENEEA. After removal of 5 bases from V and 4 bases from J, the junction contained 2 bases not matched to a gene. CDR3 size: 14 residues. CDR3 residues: CASSKTSGGETQYF. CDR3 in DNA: TGTGCCAGCAGCAAGACTAGCGGGGGAGAGACCCAGTACTTC. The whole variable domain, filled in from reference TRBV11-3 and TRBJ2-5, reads EAGVVQSPRYKIIEKKQPVAFWCNPISGHNTLYWYLQNLGQGPELLIRYENEEAVDDSQLPKDRFSAERLKGVDSTLKIQPAELGDSAVYLCASSKTSGGETQYFGPGTRLLVL.